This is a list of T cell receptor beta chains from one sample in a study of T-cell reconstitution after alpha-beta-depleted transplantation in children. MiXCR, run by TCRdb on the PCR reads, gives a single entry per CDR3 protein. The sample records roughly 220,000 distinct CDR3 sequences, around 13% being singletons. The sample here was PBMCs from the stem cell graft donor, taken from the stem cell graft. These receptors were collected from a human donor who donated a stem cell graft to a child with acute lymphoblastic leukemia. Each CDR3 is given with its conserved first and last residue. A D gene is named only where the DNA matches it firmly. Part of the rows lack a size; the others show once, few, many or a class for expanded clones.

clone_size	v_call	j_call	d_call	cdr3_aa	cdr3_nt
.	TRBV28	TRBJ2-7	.	CASTGPPYEQYF	TGTGCCAGTACGGGACCCCCCTACGAGCAGTACTTC
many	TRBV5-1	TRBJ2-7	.	CASSGGVYEQYF	TGCGCCAGCAGCGGCGGGGTCTACGAGCAGTACTTC
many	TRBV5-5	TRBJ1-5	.	CASSLEVRNSNQPQHF	TGTGCCAGCAGCTTGGAGGTCAGAAATAGCAATCAGCCCCAGCATTTT
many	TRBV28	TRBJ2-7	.	CASSTAPEQYF	TGTGCCAGCAGTACGGCCCCAGAGCAGTACTTC
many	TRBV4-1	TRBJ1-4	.	CASSQGARIDEKLFF	TGCGCCAGCAGCCAAGGGGCACGGATAGACGAAAAACTGTTTTTT
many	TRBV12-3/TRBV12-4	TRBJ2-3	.	CASRLGSTDTQYF	TGTGCCAGCAGACTCGGGAGCACAGATACGCAGTATTTT
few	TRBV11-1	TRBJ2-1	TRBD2	CASSLGISGRADGNEQFF	TGTGCCAGCAGCTTAGGGATTAGCGGGAGGGCCGACGGGAATGAGCAGTTCTTC
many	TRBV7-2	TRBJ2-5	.	CASSRRGDETQYF	TGTGCCAGCAGTAGGAGAGGGGACGAGACCCAGTACTTC
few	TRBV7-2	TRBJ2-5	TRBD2	CASSMGLAGGQYF	TGTGCCAGCAGCATGGGACTAGCGGGGGGGCAGTACTTC
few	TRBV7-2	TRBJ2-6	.	CASSLGVGPGANVLTF	TGTGCCAGCAGCTTAGGGGTGGGACCTGGGGCCAACGTCCTGACTTTC
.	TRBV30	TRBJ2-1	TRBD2	CAWSVLRGAPREQFF	TGTGCCTGGAGTGTATTGCGGGGGGCCCCCCGTGAGCAGTTCTTC
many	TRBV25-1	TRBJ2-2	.	CASSEFSGTGLTGELFF	TGTGCCAGCAGTGAATTTAGCGGGACAGGCCTCACCGGGGAGCTGTTTTTT
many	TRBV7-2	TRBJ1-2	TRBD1	CASSLQGEYGYTF	TGTGCCAGCAGCTTACAGGGGGAATATGGCTACACCTTC
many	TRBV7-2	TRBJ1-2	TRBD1	CASSLQQGAYGYTF	TGTGCCAGCAGCTTACAACAGGGGGCGTACGGCTACACCTTC
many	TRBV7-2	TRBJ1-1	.	CASSLPGRLIGWTEAFF	TGTGCCAGCAGTCTCCCTGGACGGTTGATCGGCTGGACTGAAGCTTTCTTT
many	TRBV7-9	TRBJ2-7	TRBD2	CASSSGRVEASYEQYF	TGTGCCAGCAGCTCGGGGAGGGTCGAGGCCTCCTACGAGCAGTACTTC
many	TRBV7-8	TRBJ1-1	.	CASSLGYAVQLNTEAFF	TGTGCCAGCAGCTTAGGTTATGCCGTACAGTTGAACACTGAAGCTTTCTTT
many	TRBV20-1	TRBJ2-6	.	CSVRTPKRSGANVLTF	TGCAGTGTTAGAACACCCAAGCGCTCTGGGGCCAACGTCCTGACTTTC
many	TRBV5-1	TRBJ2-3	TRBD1	CATTDRATDTQYF	TGCGCCACCACGGACAGGGCCACAGATACGCAGTATTTT
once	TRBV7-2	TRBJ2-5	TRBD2	CASSRTSNKETQYF	TGTGCCAGCAGTCGGACTAGCAATAAGGAGACCCAGTACTTC
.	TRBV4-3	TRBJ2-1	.	CASSQGTDMGGGKFF	TGCGCCAGCAGCCAAGGGACAGACATGGGGGGTGGGAAGTTCTTC
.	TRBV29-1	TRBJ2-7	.	CSVETGDPYEQYF	TGCAGCGTTGAAACCGGGGACCCCTACGAGCAGTACTTC
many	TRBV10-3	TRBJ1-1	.	CAIQARGAGNTEAFF	TGTGCCATCCAGGCGAGGGGGGCCGGGAACACTGAAGCTTTCTTT
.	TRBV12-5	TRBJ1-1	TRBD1	CASGLGRQGATEAFF	TGTGCTAGTGGTTTGGGGAGACAGGGGGCCACTGAAGCTTTCTTT
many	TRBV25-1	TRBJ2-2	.	CASSDQNTGELFF	TGTGCCAGCAGTGATCAGAACACCGGGGAGCTGTTTTTT
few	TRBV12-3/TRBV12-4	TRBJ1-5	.	CASSHRVTLDNQPQHF	TGTGCCAGCAGCCACAGGGTGACCCTTGACAATCAGCCCCAGCATTTT
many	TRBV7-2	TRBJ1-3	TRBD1	CASRGQGGGNTIYF	TGTGCCAGCAGGGGACAGGGTGGAGGAAACACCATATATTTT
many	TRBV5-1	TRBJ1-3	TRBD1	CASSDFTGASGNTIYF	TGCGCCAGCAGTGATTTCACAGGGGCCTCTGGAAACACCATATATTTT
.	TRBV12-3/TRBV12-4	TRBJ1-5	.	CASSRTSPSNQPQHF	TGTGCCAGCAGTCGGACATCTCCCAGCAATCAGCCCCAGCATTTT
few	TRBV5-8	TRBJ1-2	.	CASSSLDPGHNYGYTF	TGTGCCAGCAGCTCACTGGACCCGGGACATAACTATGGCTACACCTTC
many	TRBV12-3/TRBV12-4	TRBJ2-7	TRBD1	CASRRGQGGSYEQYF	TGTGCCAGCAGGAGAGGACAGGGGGGTTCCTACGAGCAGTACTTC
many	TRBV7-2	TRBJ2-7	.	CASTSINLAKQYF	TGTGCCAGCACCTCCATCAACTTGGCGAAGCAGTACTTC
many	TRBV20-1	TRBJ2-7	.	CSAWLGQILYEQYF	TGCAGTGCTTGGCTAGGACAGATACTCTACGAGCAGTACTTC
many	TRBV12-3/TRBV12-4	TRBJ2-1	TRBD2	CASIRGESGGNEQFF	TGTGCCAGCATCCGGGGGGAAAGTGGTGGCAATGAGCAGTTCTTC
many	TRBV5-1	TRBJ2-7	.	CASSLTKGWHEQYF	TGCGCCAGCAGCCTCACAAAGGGATGGCACGAGCAGTACTTC
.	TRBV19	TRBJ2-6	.	CASSIRSSGANVLTF	TGTGCCAGTAGTATACGTAGCTCTGGGGCCAACGTCCTGACTTTC
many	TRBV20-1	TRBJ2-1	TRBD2	CSARKIAGSDEQFF	TGCAGTGCTAGAAAAATAGCGGGATCGGATGAGCAGTTCTTC
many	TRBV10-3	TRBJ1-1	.	CAITPGANTEAFF	TGTGCCATCACTCCGGGGGCGAACACTGAAGCTTTCTTT
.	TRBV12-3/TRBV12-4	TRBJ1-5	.	CASSYTADGSQPQHF	TGTGCCAGCAGTTATACGGCAGATGGATCTCAGCCCCAGCATTTT
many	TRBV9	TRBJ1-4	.	CASSPQAINEKLFF	TGTGCCAGCAGCCCACAGGCCATTAATGAAAAACTGTTTTTT
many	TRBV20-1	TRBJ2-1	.	CSGGKREQFF	TGCAGTGGGGGGAAGAGGGAGCAGTTCTTC
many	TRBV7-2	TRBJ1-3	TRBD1	CASSIDRGSGNTIYF	TGTGCCAGCAGCATTGACAGGGGGTCAGGAAACACCATATATTTT
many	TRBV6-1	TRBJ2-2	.	CASTQGARANTGELFF	TGTGCCAGCACCCAAGGGGCCAGGGCGAACACCGGGGAGCTGTTTTTT
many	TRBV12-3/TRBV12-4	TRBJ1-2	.	CASSSTDGLNYGYTF	TGTGCCAGCAGTTCAACGGACGGTCTTAACTATGGCTACACCTTC
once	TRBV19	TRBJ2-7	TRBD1	CASSKPGQGHYEQYF	TGTGCCAGTTCCAAACCGGGACAGGGACACTACGAGCAGTACTTC
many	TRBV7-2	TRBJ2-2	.	CASSPFDSNTGELFF	TGTGCCAGCAGCCCCTTTGACTCGAACACCGGGGAGCTGTTTTTT
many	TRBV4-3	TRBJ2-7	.	CASSQGLRHSYEQYF	TGCGCCAGCAGCCAAGGCCTCCGGCACTCCTACGAGCAGTACTTC
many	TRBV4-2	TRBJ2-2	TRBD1	CASSHDPTGGKGGELFF	TGTGCCAGCAGCCATGATCCGACAGGGGGCAAGGGCGGGGAGCTGTTTTTT
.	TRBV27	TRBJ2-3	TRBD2	CASSRPLAGTDTQYF	TGTGCCAGCAGCCGACCACTAGCGGGCACAGATACGCAGTATTTT
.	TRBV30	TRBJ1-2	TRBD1	CAWSDRERGYTF	TGTGCCTGGAGCGACAGGGAGAGGGGCTACACCTTC
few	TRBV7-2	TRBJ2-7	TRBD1	CASSLAGTGHEQYF	TGTGCCAGCAGCTTAGCGGGGACAGGGCACGAGCAGTACTTC
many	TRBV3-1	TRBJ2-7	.	CASSYGTGDYEQYF	TGTGCCAGCAGTTACGGGACTGGTGACTACGAGCAGTACTTC
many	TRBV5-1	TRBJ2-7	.	CASSLRGTQQYF	TGCGCCAGCAGCTTGAGGGGGACCCAGCAGTACTTC
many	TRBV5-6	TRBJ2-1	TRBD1	CASIDRVPYNEQFF	TGTGCCAGCATCGACAGGGTGCCCTACAATGAGCAGTTCTTC